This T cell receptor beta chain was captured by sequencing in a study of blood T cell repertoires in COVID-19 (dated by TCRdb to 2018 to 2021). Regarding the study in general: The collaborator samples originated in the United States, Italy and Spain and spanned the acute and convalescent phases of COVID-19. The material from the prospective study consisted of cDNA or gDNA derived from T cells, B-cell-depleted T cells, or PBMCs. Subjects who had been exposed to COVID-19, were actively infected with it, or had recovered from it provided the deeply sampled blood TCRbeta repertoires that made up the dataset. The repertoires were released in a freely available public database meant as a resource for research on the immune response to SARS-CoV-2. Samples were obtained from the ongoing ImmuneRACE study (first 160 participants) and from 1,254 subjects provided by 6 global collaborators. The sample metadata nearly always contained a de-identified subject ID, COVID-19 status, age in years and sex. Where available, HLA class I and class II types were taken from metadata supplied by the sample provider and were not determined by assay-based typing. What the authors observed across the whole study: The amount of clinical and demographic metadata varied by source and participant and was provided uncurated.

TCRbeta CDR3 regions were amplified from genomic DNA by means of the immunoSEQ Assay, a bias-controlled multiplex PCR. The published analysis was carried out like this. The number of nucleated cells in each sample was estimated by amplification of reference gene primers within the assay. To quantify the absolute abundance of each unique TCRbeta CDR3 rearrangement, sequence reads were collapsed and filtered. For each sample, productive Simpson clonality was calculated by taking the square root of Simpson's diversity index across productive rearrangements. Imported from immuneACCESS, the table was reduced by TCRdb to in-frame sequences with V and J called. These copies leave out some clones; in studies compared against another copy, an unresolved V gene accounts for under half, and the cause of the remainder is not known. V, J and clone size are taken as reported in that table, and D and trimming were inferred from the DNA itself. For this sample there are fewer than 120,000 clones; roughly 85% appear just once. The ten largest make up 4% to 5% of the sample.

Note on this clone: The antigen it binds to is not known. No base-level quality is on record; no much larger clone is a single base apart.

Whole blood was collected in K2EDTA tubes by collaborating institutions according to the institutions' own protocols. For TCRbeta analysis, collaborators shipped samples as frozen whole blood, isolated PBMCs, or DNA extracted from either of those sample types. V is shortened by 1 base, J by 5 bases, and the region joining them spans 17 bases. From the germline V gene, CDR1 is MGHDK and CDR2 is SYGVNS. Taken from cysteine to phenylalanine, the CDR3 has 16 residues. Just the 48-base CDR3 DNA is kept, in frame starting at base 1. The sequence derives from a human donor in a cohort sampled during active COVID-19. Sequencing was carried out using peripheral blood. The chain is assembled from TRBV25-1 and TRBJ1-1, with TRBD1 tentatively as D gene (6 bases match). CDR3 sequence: CASSESISQGRTEAFF. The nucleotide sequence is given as TGTGCCAGCAGTGAATCGATAAGTCAGGGGAGAACTGAAGCTTTCTTT.